The rows below give T cell receptor beta chains drawn from one sample of a study of T-cell reconstitution after alpha-beta-depleted transplantation in children. TCRdb independently ran MiXCR on the PCR reads; one entry per CDR3 protein. The sample consists of roughly 350,000 distinct CDR3 sequences, over 9% of them appearing once. Material: PBMCs from the stem cell graft donor, obtained from the stem cell graft. The origin of the receptors is a human donor who donated a stem cell graft to a child with acute lymphoblastic leukemia. The CDR3 runs from the conserved cysteine through the conserved F or W. A D gene is named only where the DNA matches it firmly. Part of the rows lack a size; the others show once, few, many or a class for expanded clones.

clone size,D gene,V gene,J gene,CDR3 DNA,CDR3 protein
few,TRBD2,TRBV12-3/TRBV12-4,TRBJ2-7,TGTGCCAGCAGTTTAGGGCTAGTGGGACTACCTAACGAGCAGTACTTC,CASSLGLVGLPNEQYF
few,-,TRBV27,TRBJ1-1,TGTGCCAGCACCCAAATGGGGGGTAACACTGAAGCTTTCTTT,CASTQMGGNTEAFF
-,TRBD1,TRBV5-1,TRBJ2-5,TGCGCCAGCAGCTCCCGGGACAGGGAAGGGGAGACCCAGTACTTC,CASSSRDREGETQYF
many,-,TRBV12-3/TRBV12-4,TRBJ1-5,TGTGCCAGCAGTTTCAAGGAAAAGGGGCCCCAGCATTTT,CASSFKEKGPQHF
many,-,TRBV20-1,TRBJ2-5,TGCAGTGCTAGACCCGGGACTCCTGGGGAGACCCAGTACTTC,CSARPGTPGETQYF
-,-,TRBV7-8,TRBJ2-2,TGTGCCAGCAGCTTAGTCGGGTCTCCTCGGACCGGGGAGCTGTTTTTT,CASSLVGSPRTGELFF
few,TRBD2,TRBV20-1,TRBJ2-1,TGCAGCCCTTTAGCGGGCGCCTACAATGAGCAGTTCTTC,CSPLAGAYNEQFF
few,-,TRBV29-1,TRBJ1-3,TGCAGCGTTGGTGGGGCTGGAAACACCATATATTTT,CSVGGAGNTIYF
many,-,TRBV5-1,TRBJ2-3,TGCGCCAGCAGAAAGGAGGGAGCAACAGATACGCAGTATTTT,CASRKEGATDTQYF
many,TRBD1,TRBV5-4,TRBJ1-3,TGTGCCAGCAGCTCAACCGGGACAGGTGCCGTGATAGCGTTGGGAAACACCATATATTTT,CASSSTGTGAVIALGNTIYF
-,-,TRBV6-1,TRBJ2-3,TGTGCCAGCAGTACCTATCGGACCAGCACAGATACGCAGTATTTT,CASSTYRTSTDTQYF
few,-,TRBV2,TRBJ2-5,TGTGCCAGCAGCGTGAATCGGGGTTTGATCGAGACCCAGTACTTC,CASSVNRGLIETQYF
few,-,TRBV19,TRBJ1-1,TGTGCCAGTAGTATCGGTTCGGGGACTGAAGCTTTCTTT,CASSIGSGTEAFF
few,TRBD2,TRBV4-3,TRBJ2-3,TGCGCCAGCAGCCCGGGACTAGCGGGAGGCGACCTCACAGATACGCAGTATTTT,CASSPGLAGGDLTDTQYF
-,-,TRBV20-1,TRBJ2-7,TGCAGTGCTAGCGGACCCATCAACGAGCAGTACTTC,CSASGPINEQYF
many,TRBD1,TRBV27,TRBJ2-7,TGTGCCAGCAGTTTATCAGGACAGGGCGTACCCTACGAGCAGTACTTC,CASSLSGQGVPYEQYF
few,-,TRBV11-2,TRBJ1-1,TGTGCCAGCAGCCGGACTTATGAAGCTTTCTTT,CASSRTYEAFF
-,TRBD2,TRBV20-1,TRBJ2-7,TGCAGTGCACGGGAGGTGGGAGGGCCCAATCGGGAGCAGTACTTC,CSAREVGGPNREQYF
-,TRBD1,TRBV10-3,TRBJ1-2,TGTGCCATCACCCAGGGACAGGGTACTTCCACGACCTATGGCTACACCTTC,CAITQGQGTSTTYGYTF
-,-,TRBV27,TRBJ1-1,TGTGCCAGCAGTTCCTATTTGGGGATTTTCACTGAAGCTTTCTTT,CASSSYLGIFTEAFF
-,-,TRBV7-9,TRBJ2-3,TGTGCCAGCAGCACCGCCAGGGGGGACACAGATACGCAGTATTTT,CASSTARGDTDTQYF
few,-,TRBV7-9,TRBJ1-2,TGTGCCAGCAGCAACTCCGTCTTAGGCTACGGCTACACCTTC,CASSNSVLGYGYTF
few,-,TRBV6-2/TRBV6-3,TRBJ2-7,TGTGCCAGCAGTTACTCGAGAATAACAGGTTCCTACGAGCAGTACTTC,CASSYSRITGSYEQYF
few,TRBD2,TRBV4-1,TRBJ2-5,TGCGCCAGCAGCCAAGCGGGTAGCGGGAGGGCGTGGGAGACCCAGTACTTC,CASSQAGSGRAWETQYF
-,-,TRBV5-6,TRBJ2-5,TGTGCCAGCAGCACTGCGTCGGTCCCGGAGACGAAGACCCAGTACTTC,CASSTASVPETKTQYF
few,-,TRBV5-1,TRBJ2-5,TGCGCCAGCAGCGAATCCTACGGTGAGACCCAGTACTTC,CASSESYGETQYF
few,-,TRBV28,TRBJ2-4,TGTGCCATACATCTATCGGACATTCGAACCAAAAACATTCAGTACTTC,CAIHLSDIRTKNIQYF
few,-,TRBV7-9,TRBJ2-3,TGTGCCAGCAGCACTTTGAGGAGCACAGATACGCAGTATTTT,CASSTLRSTDTQYF
many,TRBD2,TRBV20-1,TRBJ2-1,TGCAGTGCGAGTACTAGCGGGACGTACAATGAGCAGTTCTTC,CSASTSGTYNEQFF
-,-,TRBV7-9,TRBJ2-7,TGTGCCTTAAGCGGTGAAGGGGTCGAGCAGTACTTC,CALSGEGVEQYF
-,-,TRBV27,TRBJ2-7,TGTGCCAGCAGTTTAGTAGACAGGCCCAGCTCCTACGAGCAGTACTTC,CASSLVDRPSSYEQYF
-,-,TRBV7-2,TRBJ1-4,TGTGCCAGCAGTCGTCCAGGGTCCGAAAGACTGTTTTTT,CASSRPGSERLFF
many,-,TRBV4-1,TRBJ1-1,TGCGCCAGCAGCCAAGATAGATTGGCGAACACTGAAGCTTTCTTT,CASSQDRLANTEAFF
many,TRBD2,TRBV4-1,TRBJ2-7,TGCGCCAGCAGCCAAGGACTAGCGGCCTCCTACGAGCAGTACTTC,CASSQGLAASYEQYF
-,TRBD2,TRBV3-1,TRBJ2-6,TGTGCCAGCAGCCTCTCCTCTAGGGCTAGCGGGCCCACCTCTGGGGCCAACGGCCTGACTTTC,CASSLSSRASGPTSGANGLTF
-,-,TRBV6-1,TRBJ1-2,TGTGCCAGCAGTGAACACCTCGGGCAGGGTCGAGGCTACACCTTC,CASSEHLGQGRGYTF
-,-,TRBV5-6,TRBJ2-7,TGTGCCAGCAGCTCCCTCCAGGGGAGGGGTTACTACGAGCAGTACTTC,CASSSLQGRGYYEQYF
-,TRBD2,TRBV6-5,TRBJ2-3,TGTGCCAGCAGTTACGACAGTCTAGCGGCAGATACGCAGTATTTT,CASSYDSLAADTQYF
few,TRBD2,TRBV20-1,TRBJ2-3,TGCAGTGCGCAGGGCCGGGAGGGCGGGGGCACAGATACGCAGTATTTT,CSAQGREGGGTDTQYF
few,-,TRBV20-1,TRBJ1-3,TGCAGTGCTAGAGGTGACGCCTCTGGAAACACCATATATTTT,CSARGDASGNTIYF
-,TRBD1,TRBV25-1,TRBJ1-6,TGTGCCAGCAGTGTCGCCGGGACAGGAAATTCACCCCTCCACTTT,CASSVAGTGNSPLHF
few,TRBD1,TRBV12-3/TRBV12-4,TRBJ1-3,TGTGCCAGCAGTAAGACAGGGAACTCTGGAAACACCATATATTTT,CASSKTGNSGNTIYF
few,TRBD2,TRBV7-2,TRBJ2-7,TGTGCCAGCAGCCCGGGGGCTAGCGGGAGCTGGTCCCACGAGCAGTACTTC,CASSPGASGSWSHEQYF
few,-,TRBV6-2/TRBV6-3,TRBJ1-1,TGTGCCAGCAGTTACACGGCGGGGGGACCTAACACTGAAGCTTTCTTT,CASSYTAGGPNTEAFF
few,TRBD2,TRBV10-3,TRBJ2-1,TGTGCCATCGGTAGCGGGAGCTCCTACAATGAGCAGTTCTTC,CAIGSGSSYNEQFF
few,-,TRBV7-2,TRBJ2-1,TGTGCCAGCAGCTTAAGTAGCGCCATCAATGAGCAGTTCTTC,CASSLSSAINEQFF
-,TRBD2,TRBV5-1,TRBJ2-1,TGCGCCAGCAGCTTGGAAGCGGGAGGGATTGAGCAGTTCTTC,CASSLEAGGIEQFF
few,TRBD2,TRBV4-2,TRBJ2-7,TGTGCCAGCAGCCAAGATGGCACTAGCGGGTACTACGAGCAGTACTTC,CASSQDGTSGYYEQYF
-,-,TRBV12-3/TRBV12-4,TRBJ1-2,TGTGCCAGCAGTGTCCCAGGCAGTAACTATGGCTACACCTTC,CASSVPGSNYGYTF
-,-,TRBV20-1,TRBJ1-2,TGCAGTGCCCCTACGGGCACCATAGGAGGGTACTATGGCTACACCTTC,CSAPTGTIGGYYGYTF
few,-,TRBV12-3/TRBV12-4,TRBJ1-1,TGTGCCAGCAGGCCTATTACGGGGGGCACTGAAGCTTTCTTT,CASRPITGGTEAFF
few,-,TRBV13,TRBJ2-1,TGTGCCAGCAGGCCTGCCCCACCTAATGAGCAGTTCTTC,CASRPAPPNEQFF
few,TRBD1,TRBV9,TRBJ2-7,TGTGCCAGCAGCGTAGAAGGGGACAGAGAAGTATACGAGCAGTACTTC,CASSVEGDREVYEQYF